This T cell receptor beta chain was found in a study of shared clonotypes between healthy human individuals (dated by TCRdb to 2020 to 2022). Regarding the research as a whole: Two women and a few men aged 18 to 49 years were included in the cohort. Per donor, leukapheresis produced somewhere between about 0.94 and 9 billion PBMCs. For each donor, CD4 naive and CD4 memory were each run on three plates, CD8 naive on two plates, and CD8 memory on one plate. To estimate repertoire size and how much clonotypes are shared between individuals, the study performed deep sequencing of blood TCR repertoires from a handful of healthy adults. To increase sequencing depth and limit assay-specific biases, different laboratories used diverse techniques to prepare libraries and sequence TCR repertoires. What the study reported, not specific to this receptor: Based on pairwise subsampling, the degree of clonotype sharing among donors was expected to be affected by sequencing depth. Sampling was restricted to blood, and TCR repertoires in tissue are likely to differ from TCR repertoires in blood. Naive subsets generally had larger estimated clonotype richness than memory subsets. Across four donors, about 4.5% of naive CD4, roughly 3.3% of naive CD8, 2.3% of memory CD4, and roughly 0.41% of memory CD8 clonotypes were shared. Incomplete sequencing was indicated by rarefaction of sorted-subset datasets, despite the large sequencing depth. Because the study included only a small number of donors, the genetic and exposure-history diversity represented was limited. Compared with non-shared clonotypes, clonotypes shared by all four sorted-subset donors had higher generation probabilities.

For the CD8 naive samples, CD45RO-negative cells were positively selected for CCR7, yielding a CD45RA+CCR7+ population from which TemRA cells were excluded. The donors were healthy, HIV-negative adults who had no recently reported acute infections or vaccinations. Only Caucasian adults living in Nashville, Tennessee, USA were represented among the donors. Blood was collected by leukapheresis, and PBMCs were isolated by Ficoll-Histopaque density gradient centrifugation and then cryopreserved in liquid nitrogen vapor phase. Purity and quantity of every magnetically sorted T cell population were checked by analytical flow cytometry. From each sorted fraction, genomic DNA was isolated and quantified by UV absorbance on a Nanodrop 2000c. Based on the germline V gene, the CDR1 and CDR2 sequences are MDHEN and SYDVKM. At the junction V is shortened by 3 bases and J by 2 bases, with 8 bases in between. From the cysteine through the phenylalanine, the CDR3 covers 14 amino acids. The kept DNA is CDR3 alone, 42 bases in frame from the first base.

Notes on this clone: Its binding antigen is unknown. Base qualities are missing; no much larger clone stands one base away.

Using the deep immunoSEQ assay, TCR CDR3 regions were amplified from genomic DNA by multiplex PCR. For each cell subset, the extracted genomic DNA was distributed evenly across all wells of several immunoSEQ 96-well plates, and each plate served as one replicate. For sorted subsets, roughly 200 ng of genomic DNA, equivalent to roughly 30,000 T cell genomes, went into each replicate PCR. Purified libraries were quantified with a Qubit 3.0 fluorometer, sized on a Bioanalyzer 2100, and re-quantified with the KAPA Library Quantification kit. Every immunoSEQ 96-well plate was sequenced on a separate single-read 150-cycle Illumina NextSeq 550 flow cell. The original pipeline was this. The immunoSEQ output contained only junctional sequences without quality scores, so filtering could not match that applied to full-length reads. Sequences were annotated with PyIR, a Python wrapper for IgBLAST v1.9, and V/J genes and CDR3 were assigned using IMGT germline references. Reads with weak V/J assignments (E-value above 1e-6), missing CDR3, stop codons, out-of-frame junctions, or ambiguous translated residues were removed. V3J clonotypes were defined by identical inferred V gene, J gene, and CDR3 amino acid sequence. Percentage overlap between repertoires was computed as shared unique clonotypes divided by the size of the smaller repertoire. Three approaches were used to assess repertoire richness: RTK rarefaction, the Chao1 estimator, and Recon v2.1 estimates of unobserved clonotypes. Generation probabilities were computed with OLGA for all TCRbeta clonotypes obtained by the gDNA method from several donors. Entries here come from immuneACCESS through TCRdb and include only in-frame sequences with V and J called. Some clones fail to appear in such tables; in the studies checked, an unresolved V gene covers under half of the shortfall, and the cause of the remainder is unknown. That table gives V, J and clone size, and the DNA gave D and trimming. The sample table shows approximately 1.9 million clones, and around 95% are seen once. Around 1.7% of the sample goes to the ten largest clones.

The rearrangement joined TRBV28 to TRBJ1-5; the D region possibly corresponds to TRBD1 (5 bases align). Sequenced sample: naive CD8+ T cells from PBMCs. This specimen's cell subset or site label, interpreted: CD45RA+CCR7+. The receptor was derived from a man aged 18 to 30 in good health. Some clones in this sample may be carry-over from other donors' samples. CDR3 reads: CASSFWGGNQPQHF. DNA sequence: TGTGCCAGCAGTTTCTGGGGGGGCAATCAGCCCCAGCATTTT.